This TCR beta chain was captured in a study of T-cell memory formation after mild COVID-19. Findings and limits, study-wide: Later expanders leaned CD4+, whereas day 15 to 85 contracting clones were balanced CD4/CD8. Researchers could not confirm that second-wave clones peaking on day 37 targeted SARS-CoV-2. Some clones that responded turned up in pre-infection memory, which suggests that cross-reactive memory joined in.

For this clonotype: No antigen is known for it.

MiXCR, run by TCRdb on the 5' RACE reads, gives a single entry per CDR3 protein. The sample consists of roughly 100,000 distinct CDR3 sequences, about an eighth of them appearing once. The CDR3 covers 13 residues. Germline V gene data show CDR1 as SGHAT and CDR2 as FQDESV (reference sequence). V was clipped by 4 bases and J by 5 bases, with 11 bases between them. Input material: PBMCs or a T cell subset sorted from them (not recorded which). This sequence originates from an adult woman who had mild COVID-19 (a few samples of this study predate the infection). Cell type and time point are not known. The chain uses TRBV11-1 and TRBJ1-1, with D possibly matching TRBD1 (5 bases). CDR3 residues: CASSWDAATEAFF. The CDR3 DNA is TGTGCCAGCAGCTGGGACGCAGCGACTGAAGCTTTCTTT.